The sequence of this T cell receptor beta chain was determined in a study of T cells after yellow fever vaccination. On the study more broadly: Researchers used SMART-Seq v4 Ultra Low Input to prepare fractions that had low cell numbers. Study results and caveats: It was a weaker secondary response, yet one that peaked faster, at day 5 versus 15. Primary-vaccination clones mostly resurfaced post-booster (96% CD4, 75% to 90% CD8). Across the CD4 and CD8 compartments, a small share of clonotypes was present in both.

This CDR3 is built from 13 residues. Per germline, CDR1 SGHTA and CDR2 FQGNSA. V gave up 5 bases and J gave up 5 bases; unmatched junction bases: 3. Using its own MiXCR run on the 5' RACE reads, TCRdb lists one record per CDR3 protein. The sample includes roughly 320,000 distinct CDR3 sequences, about 10% of them seen just once. The table lists this clonotype with a few counts. No antigen is known for it. The sequences come from CD4+ T cells sorted from PBMCs, collected 45 days after the yellow fever booster vaccination. The sequence came from a young man who received the YFV17D yellow fever vaccine. The J gene is TRBJ2-1, the V gene TRBV7-2; 7 positions agree with TRBD1. CDR3 region: CASSRGQDNEQFF. CDR3 in DNA: TGTGCCAGCAGCCGCGGACAGGACAATGAGCAGTTCTTC.